Only a few counts were recorded for the clone carrying this T cell receptor beta chain. The data belong to a study of human T cells and chemical hapten exposure. The germline gives CDR1 LGHNT, CDR2 FRNRAP. The V end was cut by 6 bases, the J end by 1 base, with 14 bases between. The CDR3 covers 15 residues. Time point indicated: pre-sensitization, week 0. Specified treatment: therapeutic diphenylcyclopropenone sensitization with weekly scalp DPC. Via MiXCR, TCRdb re-called the RACE reads, giving one row per CDR3 protein. The data contain over 300,000 distinct CDR3 sequences, approximately 5% of them singletons.

The receptor was derived from a woman aged 50 to 60 with alopecia areata. Some clones in this sample may be carry-over from other donors' samples. V usage is TRBV12-5 and J usage is TRBJ2-3; the D gene could be TRBD1 or TRBD2 (5 bases each). The sample in question was whole blood, obtained in connection with sensitization to the hapten diphenylcyclopropenone (DPC). The CDR3 DNA sequence: TGTGCTAGTGGCCGAGAGGGGACCCGCACAGATACGCAGTATTTT. Protein sequence: CASGREGTRTDTQYF.